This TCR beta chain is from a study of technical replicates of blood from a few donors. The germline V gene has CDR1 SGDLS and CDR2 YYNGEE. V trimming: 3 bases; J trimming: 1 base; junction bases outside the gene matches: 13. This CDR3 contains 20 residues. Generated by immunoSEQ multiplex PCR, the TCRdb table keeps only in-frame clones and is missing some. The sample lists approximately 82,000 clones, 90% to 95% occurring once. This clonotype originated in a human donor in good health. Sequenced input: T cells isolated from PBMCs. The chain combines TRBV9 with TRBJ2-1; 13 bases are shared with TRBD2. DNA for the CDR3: TGTGCCAGCAGCGGGCGGACTAGCGGGGGCTTTATGAAATCCTACAATGAGCAGTTCTTC. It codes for CASSGRTSGGFMKSYNEQFF.